These T cell receptor beta chains were read from a single sample in a study of cytomegalovirus exposure and HLA in healthy donors. Clones were sequenced by immunoSEQ multiplex PCR, and TCRdb holds only the in-frame ones, with some missing. This table has 95,000 to 110,000 clones, under 80% appearing once. The specimen sequenced was PBMCs. These receptors originate from a woman in her late teens or twenties in good health and CMV-seropositive. Each CDR3 is given with its conserved first and last residue. The order of the fields is J gene, clone size, V gene, D gene, CDR3 length, CDR3 DNA, CDR3 protein. The D gene is left open where the match is weak. Clone size is given for some rows only: seen once, a few or many times, or a class if the clone is expanded.

J: TRBJ2-5; size: -; V: TRBV19; D: TRBD2; length: 14; DNA: TGTGCCAGTAGTACCACTAGCGGGAGAAAGACCCAGTACTTC; CDR3: CASSTTSGRKTQYF
J: TRBJ1-2; size: -; V: TRBV4-2; D: -; length: 14; DNA: TGTGCCAGCAGCCAAGGAGGCTCAGACTATGGCTACACCTTC; CDR3: CASSQGGSDYGYTF
J: TRBJ1-6; size: once; V: TRBV6-5; D: TRBD1; length: 15; DNA: TGTGCCAGCAGCCGAGGACAGGAGACAAATTCACCCCTCCACTTT; CDR3: CASSRGQETNSPLHF
J: TRBJ1-4; size: -; V: TRBV7-8; D: TRBD1; length: 14; DNA: TGTGCCAGCAGCCAAACAGGGGGGGGTGAAAAACTGTTTTTT; CDR3: CASSQTGGGEKLFF
J: TRBJ2-5; size: -; V: TRBV5-5; D: TRBD1; length: 16; DNA: TGTGCCAGCAGCTTCGTGCCGGACAGGTTTGGGGAGACCCAGTACTTC; CDR3: CASSFVPDRFGETQYF
J: TRBJ2-5; size: few; V: TRBV27; D: TRBD2; length: 15; DNA: TGTGCCACCTCGGGCCGGTGGGGGGGTGGAGAGACCCAGTACTTC; CDR3: CATSGRWGGGETQYF
J: TRBJ2-6; size: -; V: TRBV5-6; D: TRBD1; length: 16; DNA: TGTGCCAGCAGCCTAGTAGGGACAGGTGGGGCCAACGTCCTGACTTTC; CDR3: CASSLVGTGGANVLTF
J: TRBJ2-1; size: -; V: TRBV4-2; D: TRBD2; length: 17; DNA: TGTGCCAGCAGCCACCGGAGCGGGGGTCGATCCTACAATGAGCAGTTCTTC; CDR3: CASSHRSGGRSYNEQFF
J: TRBJ1-5; size: -; V: TRBV27; D: -; length: 15; DNA: TGTGCCAGCAGTTTAATGACAGATAGCAATCAGCCCCAGCATTTT; CDR3: CASSLMTDSNQPQHF
J: TRBJ1-2; size: few; V: TRBV5-1; D: -; length: 14; DNA: TGCGCCAGCAGCTTGGTTTCGGCGGACTATGGCTACACCTTC; CDR3: CASSLVSADYGYTF
J: TRBJ1-5; size: -; V: TRBV7-8; D: TRBD1; length: 16; DNA: TGTGCCAGCAGCTTAGCGCAGACAGGGGTGGGTCAGCCCCAGCATTTT; CDR3: CASSLAQTGVGQPQHF
J: TRBJ1-2; size: few; V: TRBV25-1; D: TRBD1; length: 17; DNA: TGTGCCAGCAGTGATGGACAGGTGAATCCCCTATCTCGAGGCTACACCTTC; CDR3: CASSDGQVNPLSRGYTF
J: TRBJ2-2; size: -; V: TRBV7-7; D: -; length: 15; DNA: TGTGCCAGCAGCTTAGTAGGGCAGGGTACCGGGGAGCTGTTTTTT; CDR3: CASSLVGQGTGELFF
J: TRBJ2-7; size: -; V: TRBV19; D: -; length: 13; DNA: TGTGCCAGTAGTCTGGGACTCTCCTACGAGCAGTACTTC; CDR3: CASSLGLSYEQYF
J: TRBJ2-2; size: -; V: TRBV28; D: -; length: 15; DNA: TGTGCCAGCAGGATCGCAGGGAAGAACACCGGGGAGCTGTTTTTT; CDR3: CASRIAGKNTGELFF
J: TRBJ2-1; size: -; V: TRBV27; D: TRBD2; length: 12; DNA: TGTGCCAGCAGTTTTTCGGGGGGAGAGCAGTTCTTC; CDR3: CASSFSGGEQFF
J: TRBJ2-3; size: -; V: TRBV10-1; D: -; length: 14; DNA: TGCGCCAGCAGTAAAACGGGGGGCTCGGATACGCAGTATTTT; CDR3: CASSKTGGSDTQYF
J: TRBJ2-7; size: -; V: TRBV4-3; D: -; length: 13; DNA: TGCGCCAGCAGCCCCACATTACCCGACGAGCAGTACTTC; CDR3: CASSPTLPDEQYF
J: TRBJ2-7; size: -; V: TRBV14; D: TRBD1; length: 15; DNA: TGTGCCAGCAGCCTGTGGGACAGAGGAACCTACGAGCAGTACTTC; CDR3: CASSLWDRGTYEQYF
J: TRBJ2-1; size: -; V: TRBV4-2; D: -; length: 16; DNA: TGTGCCAGCAGCCAAGATAGGCTAGCAATGGGTTATGAGCAGTTCTTC; CDR3: CASSQDRLAMGYEQFF
J: TRBJ2-7; size: -; V: TRBV7-6; D: -; length: 13; DNA: TGTGCCAGCAGCTTAGCGAGGCGGGACGAGCAGTACTTC; CDR3: CASSLARRDEQYF
J: TRBJ2-3; size: -; V: TRBV11-2; D: -; length: 15; DNA: TGTGCCAGCTCCCGAGTCCCAAGTGCTACAGATACGCAGTATTTT; CDR3: CASSRVPSATDTQYF
J: TRBJ2-7; size: -; V: TRBV7-6; D: TRBD2; length: 15; DNA: TGTGCCAGCAGCGATTCTAGCGGGATAATTTACGAGCAGTACTTC; CDR3: CASSDSSGIIYEQYF
J: TRBJ1-5; size: -; V: TRBV27; D: TRBD1; length: 14; DNA: TGTGCCAGCAGTCTTGGACAGGGAAATCAGCCCCAGCATTTT; CDR3: CASSLGQGNQPQHF
J: TRBJ1-2; size: -; V: TRBV30; D: TRBD1; length: 14; DNA: TGTGCCTGGATTGGGACAGTGGTATACTATGGCTACACCTTC; CDR3: CAWIGTVVYYGYTF
J: TRBJ2-7; size: -; V: TRBV27; D: -; length: 13; DNA: TGTGCCAGCAGCACAGGGTTCTCCTACGAGCAGTACTTC; CDR3: CASSTGFSYEQYF
J: TRBJ2-5; size: -; V: TRBV4-1; D: TRBD2; length: 14; DNA: TGCGCCAGCAGCCGTAGCGGGGCCCAAGAGACCCAGTACTTC; CDR3: CASSRSGAQETQYF
J: TRBJ1-4; size: few; V: TRBV5-1; D: TRBD1; length: 16; DNA: TGCGCCAGCAGCTCCATGAACAGGGGGCGACGGGAAAAACTGTTTTTT; CDR3: CASSSMNRGRREKLFF
J: TRBJ2-7; size: once; V: TRBV5-1; D: TRBD2; length: 14; DNA: TGCGCCAGCAACGGGGGGAGGCCGGGCGACGAGCAGTACTTC; CDR3: CASNGGRPGDEQYF
J: TRBJ2-3; size: -; V: TRBV6-1; D: TRBD1; length: 15; DNA: TGTGCCAGCAGTGAAGGGCAGGGGGCCACAGATACGCAGTATTTT; CDR3: CASSEGQGATDTQYF
J: TRBJ1-5; size: -; V: TRBV7-2; D: -; length: 17; DNA: TGTGCCAGCAGCGAAAAGAGGAGCTTCGATCTTAATCAGCCCCAGCATTTT; CDR3: CASSEKRSFDLNQPQHF
J: TRBJ1-1; size: few; V: TRBV19; D: -; length: 13; DNA: TGTGCCAGTAGTAGACTGATGAACACTGAAGCTTTCTTT; CDR3: CASSRLMNTEAFF
J: TRBJ2-7; size: -; V: TRBV7-9; D: TRBD2; length: 13; DNA: TGTGCCAGCAGCTTAAGCGGGAGCTACGAGCAGTACTTC; CDR3: CASSLSGSYEQYF